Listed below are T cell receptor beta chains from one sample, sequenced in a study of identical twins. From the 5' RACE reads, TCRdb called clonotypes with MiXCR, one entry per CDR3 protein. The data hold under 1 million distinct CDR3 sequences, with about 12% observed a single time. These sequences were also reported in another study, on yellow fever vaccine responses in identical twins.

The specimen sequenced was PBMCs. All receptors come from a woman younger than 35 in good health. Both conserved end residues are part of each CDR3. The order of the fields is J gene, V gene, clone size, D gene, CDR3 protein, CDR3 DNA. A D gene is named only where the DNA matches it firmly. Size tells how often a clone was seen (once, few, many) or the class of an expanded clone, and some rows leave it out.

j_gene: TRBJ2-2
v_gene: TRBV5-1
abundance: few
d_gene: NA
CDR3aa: CASSLDSLGELFF
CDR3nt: TGCGCCAGCAGCTTGGATTCCCTCGGGGAGCTGTTTTTT

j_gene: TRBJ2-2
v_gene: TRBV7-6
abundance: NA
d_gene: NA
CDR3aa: CASSLGQQNTGELFF
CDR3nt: TGTGCCAGCAGCTTGGGACAACAGAACACCGGGGAGCTGTTTTTT

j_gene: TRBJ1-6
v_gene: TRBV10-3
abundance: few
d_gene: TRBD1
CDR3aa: CAISPNLFRTGNSPLHF
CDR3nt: TGTGCCATCAGTCCCAACTTGTTCAGGACAGGGAATTCACCCCTCCACTTT

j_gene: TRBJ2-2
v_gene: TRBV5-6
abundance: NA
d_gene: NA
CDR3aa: CASSYLGGPNTGELFF
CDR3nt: TGTGCCAGCAGCTACCTAGGTGGTCCTAACACCGGGGAGCTGTTTTTT

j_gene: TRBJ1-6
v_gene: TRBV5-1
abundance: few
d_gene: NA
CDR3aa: CASSLDGQPNSPLHF
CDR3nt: TGCGCCAGCAGCTTGGATGGACAGCCGAATTCACCCCTCCACTTT

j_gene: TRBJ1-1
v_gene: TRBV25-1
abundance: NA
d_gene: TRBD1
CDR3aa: CASSTGGRTEAFF
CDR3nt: TGTGCCAGCAGTACAGGGGGAAGGACTGAAGCTTTCTTT

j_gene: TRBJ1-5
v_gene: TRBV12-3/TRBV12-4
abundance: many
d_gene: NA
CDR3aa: CASNPGLSNQPQHF
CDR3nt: TGTGCCAGCAACCCAGGACTTAGCAATCAGCCCCAGCATTTT

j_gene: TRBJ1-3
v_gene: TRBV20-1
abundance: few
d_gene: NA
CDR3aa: CSADKDQSSGNTIYF
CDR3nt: TGCAGTGCGGATAAAGACCAGAGCTCTGGAAACACCATATATTTT

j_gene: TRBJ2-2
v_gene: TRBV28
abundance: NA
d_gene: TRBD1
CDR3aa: CASSLRQGARGTGELFF
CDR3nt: TGTGCCAGCAGTTTACGTCAGGGGGCGCGAGGGACCGGGGAGCTGTTTTTT

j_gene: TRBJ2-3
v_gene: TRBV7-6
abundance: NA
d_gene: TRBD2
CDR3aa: CASSRTSGGSTDTQYF
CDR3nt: TGTGCCAGCAGTAGGACTAGCGGGGGGAGCACAGATACGCAGTATTTT

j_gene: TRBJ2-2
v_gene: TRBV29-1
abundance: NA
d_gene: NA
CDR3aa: CSVDWGNTGELFF
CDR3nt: TGCAGCGTTGATTGGGGGAACACCGGGGAGCTGTTTTTT

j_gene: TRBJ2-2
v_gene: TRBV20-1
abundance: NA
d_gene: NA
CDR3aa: CSALGGGGNTGELFF
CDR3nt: TGCAGTGCTCTCGGGGGTGGGGGGAACACCGGGGAGCTGTTTTTT

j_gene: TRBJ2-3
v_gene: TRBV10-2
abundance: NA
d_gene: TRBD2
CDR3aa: CASSASGVTDTQYF
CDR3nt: TGCGCCAGCAGTGCTAGCGGGGTCACAGATACGCAGTATTTT

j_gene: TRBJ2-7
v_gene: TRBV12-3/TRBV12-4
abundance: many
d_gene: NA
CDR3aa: CASSFARGSGYEQYF
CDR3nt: TGTGCCAGCAGTTTTGCGAGGGGCAGCGGCTACGAGCAGTACTTC

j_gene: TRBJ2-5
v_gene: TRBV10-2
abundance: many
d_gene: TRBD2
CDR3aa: CASSEGLAGGPQETQYF
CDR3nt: TGCGCCAGCAGTGAGGGGCTAGCGGGAGGGCCGCAAGAGACCCAGTACTTC

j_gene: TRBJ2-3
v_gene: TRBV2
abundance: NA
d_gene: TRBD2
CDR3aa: CARQISGESTDTQYF
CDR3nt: TGTGCCAGGCAGATTAGCGGGGAGAGCACAGATACGCAGTATTTT

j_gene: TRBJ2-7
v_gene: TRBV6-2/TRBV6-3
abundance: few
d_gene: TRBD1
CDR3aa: CASSATGTGFGEQYF
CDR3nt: TGTGCCAGCAGTGCTACCGGGACAGGGTTCGGTGAGCAGTACTTC

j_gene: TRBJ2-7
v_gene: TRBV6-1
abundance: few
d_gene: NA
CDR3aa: CASSPGGAAYEQYF
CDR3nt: TGTGCCAGCAGCCCCGGGGGCGCCGCCTACGAGCAGTACTTC

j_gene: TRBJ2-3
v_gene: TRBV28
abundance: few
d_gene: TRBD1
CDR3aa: CASSSGTDHIADTQYF
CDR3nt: TGTGCCAGCAGTTCGGGGACAGACCATATAGCAGATACGCAGTATTTT

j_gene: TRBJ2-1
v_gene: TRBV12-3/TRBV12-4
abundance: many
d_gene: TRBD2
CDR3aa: CASSLAGLARRAEQFF
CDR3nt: TGTGCCAGCAGTTTAGCGGGACTAGCCCGAAGGGCTGAGCAGTTCTTC

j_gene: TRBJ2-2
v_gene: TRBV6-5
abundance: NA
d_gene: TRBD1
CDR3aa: CASSYTTGSFDTGELFF
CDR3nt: TGTGCCAGCAGTTACACGACAGGGAGCTTTGACACCGGGGAGCTGTTTTTT

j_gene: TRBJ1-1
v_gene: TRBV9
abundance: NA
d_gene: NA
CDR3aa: CASSVATYRGTEAFF
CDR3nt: TGTGCCAGCAGCGTAGCTACCTACCGGGGCACTGAAGCTTTCTTT